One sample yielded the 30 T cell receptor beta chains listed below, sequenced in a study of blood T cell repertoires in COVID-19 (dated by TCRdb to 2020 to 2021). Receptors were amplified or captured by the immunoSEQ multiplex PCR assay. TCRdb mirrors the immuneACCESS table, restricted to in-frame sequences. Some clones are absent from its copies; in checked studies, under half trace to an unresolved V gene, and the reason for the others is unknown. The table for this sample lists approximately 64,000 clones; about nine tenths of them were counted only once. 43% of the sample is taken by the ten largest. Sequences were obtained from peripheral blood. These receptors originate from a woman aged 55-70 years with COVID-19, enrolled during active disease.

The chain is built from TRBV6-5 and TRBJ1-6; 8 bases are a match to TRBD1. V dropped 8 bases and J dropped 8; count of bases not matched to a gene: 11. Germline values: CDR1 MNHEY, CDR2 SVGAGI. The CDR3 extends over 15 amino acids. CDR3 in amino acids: CASRPGQGAYSPLHF. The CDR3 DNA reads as TGTGCCAGCCGACCGGGGCAGGGGGCTTATTCACCCCTCCACTTT.

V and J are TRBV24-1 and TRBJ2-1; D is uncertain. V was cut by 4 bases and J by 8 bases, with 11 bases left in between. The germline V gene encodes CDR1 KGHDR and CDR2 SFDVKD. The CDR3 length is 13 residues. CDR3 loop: CATSDPEVHEQFF. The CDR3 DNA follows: TGTGCCACCAGTGACCCCGAGGTGCATGAGCAGTTCTTC.

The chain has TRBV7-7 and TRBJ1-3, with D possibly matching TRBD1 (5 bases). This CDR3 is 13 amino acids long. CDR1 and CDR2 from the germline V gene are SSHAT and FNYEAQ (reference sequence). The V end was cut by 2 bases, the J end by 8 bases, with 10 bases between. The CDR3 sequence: CASSLTGGDTIYF. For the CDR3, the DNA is TGTGCCAGCAGCTTAACTGGGGGGGACACCATATATTTT.

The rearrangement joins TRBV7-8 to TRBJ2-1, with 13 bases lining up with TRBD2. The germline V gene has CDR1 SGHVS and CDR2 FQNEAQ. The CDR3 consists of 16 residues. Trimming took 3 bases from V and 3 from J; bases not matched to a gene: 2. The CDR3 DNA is TGTGCCAGCAGCTTCGGGACTAGCGGGGACTACAATGAGCAGTTCTTC. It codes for CASSFGTSGDYNEQFF. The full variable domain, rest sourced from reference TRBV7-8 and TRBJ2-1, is GAGVSQSPRYKVAKRGQDVALRCDPISGHVSLFWYQQALGQGPEFLTYFQNEAQLDKSGLPSDRFFAERPEGSVSTLKIQRTQQEDSAVYLCASSFGTSGDYNEQFFGPGTRLTVL.

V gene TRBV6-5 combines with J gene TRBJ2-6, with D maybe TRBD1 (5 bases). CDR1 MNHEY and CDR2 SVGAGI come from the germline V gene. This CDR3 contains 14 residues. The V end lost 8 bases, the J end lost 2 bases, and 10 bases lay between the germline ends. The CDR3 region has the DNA TGTGCCAGCCAAAGGGGTACTGGGGCCAACGTCCTGACTTTC. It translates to CASQRGTGANVLTF.

This CDR3 reads CASSPGLASTDTQYF. The CDR3 nucleotides read TGTGCCAGCTCACCAGGACTAGCGAGTACAGATACGCAGTATTTT. The chain joins TRBV18 to TRBJ2-3; TRBD2 matches at 9 bases. Germline CDR1 is KGHSH and CDR2 is LQKENI. Trimming at V came to 2 bases and at J to 3 bases, leaving 3 bases not matched to a gene. CDR3 length equals 15 residues. The whole variable domain, filled in from reference TRBV18 and TRBJ2-3, reads NAGVMQNPRHLVRRRGQEARLRCSPMKGHSHVYWYRQLPEEGLKFMVYLQKENIIDESGMPKERFSAEFPKEGPSILRIQQVVRGDSAAYFCASSPGLASTDTQYFGPGTRLTVL.

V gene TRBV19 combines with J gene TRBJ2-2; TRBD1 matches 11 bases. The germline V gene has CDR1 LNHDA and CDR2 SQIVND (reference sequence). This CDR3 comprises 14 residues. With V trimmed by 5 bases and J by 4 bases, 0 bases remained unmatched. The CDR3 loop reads CASSGTGGTGELFF. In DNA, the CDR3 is TGTGCCAGTAGTGGGACAGGGGGCACCGGGGAGCTGTTTTTT.

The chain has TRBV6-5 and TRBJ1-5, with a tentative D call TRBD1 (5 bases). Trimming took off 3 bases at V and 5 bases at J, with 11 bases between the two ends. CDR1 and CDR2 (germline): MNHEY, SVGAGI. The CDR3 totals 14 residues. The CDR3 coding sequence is TGTGCCAGCAGTTATACAGGAGTTCATCAGCCCCAGCATTTT. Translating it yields CASSYTGVHQPQHF.

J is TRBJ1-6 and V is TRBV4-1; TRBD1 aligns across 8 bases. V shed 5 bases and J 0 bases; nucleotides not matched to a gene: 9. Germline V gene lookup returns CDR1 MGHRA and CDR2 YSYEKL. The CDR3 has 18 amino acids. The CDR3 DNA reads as TGCGCCAGCAGCAAACAGGGGGGGACCAGCTCCTATAATTCACCCCTCCACTTT. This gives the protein CASSKQGGTSSYNSPLHF.

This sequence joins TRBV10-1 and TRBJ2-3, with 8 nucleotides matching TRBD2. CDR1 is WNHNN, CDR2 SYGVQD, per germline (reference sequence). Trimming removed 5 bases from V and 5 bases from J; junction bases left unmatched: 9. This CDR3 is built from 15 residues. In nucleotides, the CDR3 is TGCGCCAGCAGTTCATCGGGAGGGCTGAAAGATACGCAGTATTTT. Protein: CASSSSGGLKDTQYF.

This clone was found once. This CDR3 is CAISGGTSGREGYEQYF. CDR3 bases: TGTGCCATCAGTGGCGGGACTAGCGGGAGAGAGGGCTACGAGCAGTACTTC. The chain links TRBV10-3 to TRBJ2-7; 14 positions agree with TRBD2. The CDR3 sequence is 17 residues long. Germline CDR1 reads ENHRY; CDR2 reads SYGVKD. The ends lost 4 bases at V and 3 bases at J; junction bases unmatched: 8.

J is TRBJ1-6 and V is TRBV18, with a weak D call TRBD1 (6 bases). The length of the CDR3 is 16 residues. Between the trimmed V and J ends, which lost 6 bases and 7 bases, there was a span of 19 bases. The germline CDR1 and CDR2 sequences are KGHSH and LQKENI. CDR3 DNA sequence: TGTGCCAGCTCCCTCTCTACCGCAGGGGAAAATTCACCCCTCCACTTT. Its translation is CASSLSTAGENSPLHF.

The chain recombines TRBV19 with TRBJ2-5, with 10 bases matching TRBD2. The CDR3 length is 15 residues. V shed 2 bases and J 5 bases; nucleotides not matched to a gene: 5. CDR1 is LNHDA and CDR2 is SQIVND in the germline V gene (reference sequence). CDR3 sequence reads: CASSITVLAGETQYF. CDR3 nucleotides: TGTGCCAGTAGTATAACAGTACTAGCGGGGGAGACCCAGTACTTC. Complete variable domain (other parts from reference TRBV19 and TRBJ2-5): DGGITQSPKYLFRKEGQNVTLSCEQNLNHDAMYWYRQDPGQGLRLIYYSQIVNDFQKGDIAEGYSVSREKKESFPLTVTSAQKNPTAFYLCASSITVLAGETQYFGPGTRLLVL.

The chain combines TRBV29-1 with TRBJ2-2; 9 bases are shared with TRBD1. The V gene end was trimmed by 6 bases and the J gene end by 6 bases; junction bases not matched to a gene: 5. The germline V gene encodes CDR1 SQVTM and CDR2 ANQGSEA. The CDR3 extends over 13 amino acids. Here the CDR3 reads CSVRTGEAGELFF. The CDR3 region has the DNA TGCAGCGTACGGACAGGGGAGGCCGGGGAGCTGTTTTTT.

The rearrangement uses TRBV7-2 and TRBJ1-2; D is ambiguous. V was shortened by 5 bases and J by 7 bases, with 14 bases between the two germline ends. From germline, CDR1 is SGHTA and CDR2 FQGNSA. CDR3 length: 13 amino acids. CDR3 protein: CASSDSFTSGYTF. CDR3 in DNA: TGTGCCAGCAGCGACTCTTTTACCTCTGGCTACACCTTC.

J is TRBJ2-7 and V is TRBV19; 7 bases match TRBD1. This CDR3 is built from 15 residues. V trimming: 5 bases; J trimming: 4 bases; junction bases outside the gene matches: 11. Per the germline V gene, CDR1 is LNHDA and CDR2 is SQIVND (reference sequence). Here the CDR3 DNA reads TGTGCCAGTAGTCACCCTAGGCAGGGGGAGTACGAGCAGTACTTC. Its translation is CASSHPRQGEYEQYF. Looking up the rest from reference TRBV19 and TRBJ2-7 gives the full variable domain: DGGITQSPKYLFRKEGQNVTLSCEQNLNHDAMYWYRQDPGQGLRLIYYSQIVNDFQKGDIAEGYSVSREKKESFPLTVTSAQKNPTAFYLCASSHPRQGEYEQYFGPGTRLTVT.

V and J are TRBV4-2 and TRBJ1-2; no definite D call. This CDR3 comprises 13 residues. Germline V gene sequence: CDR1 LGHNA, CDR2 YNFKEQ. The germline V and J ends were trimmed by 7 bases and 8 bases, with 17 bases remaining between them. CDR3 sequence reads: CASTPESRRGYTF. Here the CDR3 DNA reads TGTGCCAGCACCCCCGAATCTCGTCGGGGCTACACCTTC.

This chain's CDR3 is CASSFRTGRYTF. The CDR3 nucleotides are TGTGCCAGCAGCTTTCGGACAGGCCGCTACACCTTC. The chain combines TRBV5-6 with TRBJ1-2; TRBD1 matches 7 bases. The CDR3 sequence is 12 residues long. Germline V gene data show CDR1 as SGHDT and CDR2 as YYEEEE. Trimming removed 2 bases from V and 9 bases from J; junction bases left unmatched: 4. Together with reference TRBV5-6 and TRBJ1-2, the CDR3 gives the full variable domain: DAGVTQSPTHLIKTRGQQVTLRCSPKSGHDTVSWYQQALGQGPQFIFQYYEEEERQRGNFPDRFSGHQFPNYSSELNVNALLLGDSALYLCASSFRTGRYTFGSGTRLTVV.

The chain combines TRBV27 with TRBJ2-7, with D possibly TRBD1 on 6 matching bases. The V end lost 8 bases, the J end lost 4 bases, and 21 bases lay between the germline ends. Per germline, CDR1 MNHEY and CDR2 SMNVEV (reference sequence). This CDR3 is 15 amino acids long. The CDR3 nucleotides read TGTGCCAGCTCCAACTTTGGGACAAATTCTTACGAGCAGTACTTC. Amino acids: CASSNFGTNSYEQYF.

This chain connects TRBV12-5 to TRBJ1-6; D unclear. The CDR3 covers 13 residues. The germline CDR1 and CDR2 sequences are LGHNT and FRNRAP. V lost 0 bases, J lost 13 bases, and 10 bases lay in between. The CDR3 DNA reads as TGTGCTAGTGGTTTGGTACTCTCCTCCCCCCTCCACTTT. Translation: CASGLVLSSPLHF. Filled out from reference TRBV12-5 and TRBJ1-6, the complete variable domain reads DARVTQTPRHKVTEMGQEVTMRCQPILGHNTVFWYRQTMMQGLELLAYFRNRAPLDDSGMPKDRFSAEMPDATLATLKIQPSEPRDSAVYFCASGLVLSSPLHFGNGTRLTVT.

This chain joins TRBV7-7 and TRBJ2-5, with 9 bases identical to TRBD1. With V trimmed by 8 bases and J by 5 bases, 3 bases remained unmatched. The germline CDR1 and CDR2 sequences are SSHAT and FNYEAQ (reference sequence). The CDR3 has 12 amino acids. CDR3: CASAGTGETQYF. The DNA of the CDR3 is TGTGCCAGCGCCGGGACAGGGGAGACCCAGTACTTC. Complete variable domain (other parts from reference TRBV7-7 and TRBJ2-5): GAGVSQSPRYKVTKRGQDVTLRCDPISSHATLYWYQQALGQGPEFLTYFNYEAQPDKSGLPSDRFSAERPEGSISTLTIQRTEQRDSAMYRCASAGTGETQYFGPGTRLLVL.

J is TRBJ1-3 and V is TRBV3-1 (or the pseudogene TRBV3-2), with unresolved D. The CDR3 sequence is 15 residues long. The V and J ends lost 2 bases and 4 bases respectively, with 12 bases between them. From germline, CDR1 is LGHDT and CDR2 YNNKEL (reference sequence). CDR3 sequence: CASSQFVGGGNTIYF. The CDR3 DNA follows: TGTGCCAGCAGCCAATTCGTCGGAGGGGGAAACACCATATATTTT.

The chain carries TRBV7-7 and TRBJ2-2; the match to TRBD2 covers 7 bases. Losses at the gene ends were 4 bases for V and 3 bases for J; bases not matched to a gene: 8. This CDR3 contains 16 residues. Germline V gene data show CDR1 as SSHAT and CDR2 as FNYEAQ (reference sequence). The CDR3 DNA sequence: TGTGCCAGCAGCTCTAGTTGGGGGGGTGACACCGGGGAGCTGTTTTTT. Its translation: CASSSSWGGDTGELFF.

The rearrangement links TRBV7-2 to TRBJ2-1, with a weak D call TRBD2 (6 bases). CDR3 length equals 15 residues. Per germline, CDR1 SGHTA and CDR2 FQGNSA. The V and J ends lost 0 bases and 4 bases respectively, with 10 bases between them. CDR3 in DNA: TGTGCCAGCAGCTTAGCTAGCGGAATTTACAATGAGCAGTTCTTC. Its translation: CASSLASGIYNEQFF.

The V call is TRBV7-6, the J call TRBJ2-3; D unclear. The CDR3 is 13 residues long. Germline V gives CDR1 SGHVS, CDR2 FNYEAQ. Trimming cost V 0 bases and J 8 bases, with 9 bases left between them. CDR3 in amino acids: CASSLAGPGTQYF. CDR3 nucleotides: TGTGCCAGCAGCTTAGCCGGTCCCGGTACGCAGTATTTT.

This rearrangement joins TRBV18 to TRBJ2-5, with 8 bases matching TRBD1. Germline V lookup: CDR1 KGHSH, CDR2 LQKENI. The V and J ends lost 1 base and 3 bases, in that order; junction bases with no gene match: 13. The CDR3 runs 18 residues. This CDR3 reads CASSPRGPSPQGEETQYF. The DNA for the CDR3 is TGTGCCAGCTCACCACGGGGCCCGTCCCCACAGGGGGAAGAGACCCAGTACTTC.

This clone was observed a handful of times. The CDR3 is CASSYWEGQPQHF. The CDR3 region has the DNA TGTGCCAGCAGTTATTGGGAGGGGCAGCCCCAGCATTTT. The rearrangement joins TRBV6-5 to TRBJ1-5; tentative D call: TRBD1 (5 bases). The CDR3 totals 13 residues. The germline V gene encodes CDR1 MNHEY and CDR2 SVGAGI. V was pared by 3 bases and J by 7 bases, with 10 bases between.

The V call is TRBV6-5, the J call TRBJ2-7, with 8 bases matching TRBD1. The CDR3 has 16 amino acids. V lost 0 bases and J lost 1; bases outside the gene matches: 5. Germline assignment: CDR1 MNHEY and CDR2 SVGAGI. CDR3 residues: CASSYSMGTGSYEQYF. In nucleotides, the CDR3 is TGTGCCAGCAGTTACTCGATGGGGACAGGTTCCTACGAGCAGTACTTC.

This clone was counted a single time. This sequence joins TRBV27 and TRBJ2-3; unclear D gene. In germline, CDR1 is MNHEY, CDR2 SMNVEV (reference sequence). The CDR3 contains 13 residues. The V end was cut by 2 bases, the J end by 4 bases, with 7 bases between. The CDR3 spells CASSLIEADTQYF. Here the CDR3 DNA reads TGTGCCAGCAGTTTAATAGAAGCAGATACGCAGTATTTT.

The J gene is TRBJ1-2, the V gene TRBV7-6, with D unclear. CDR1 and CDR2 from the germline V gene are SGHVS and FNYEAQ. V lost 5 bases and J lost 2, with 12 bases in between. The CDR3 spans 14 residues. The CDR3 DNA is TGTGCCAGCAGCCCCGGAGCCCTCAACTATGGCTACACCTTC. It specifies CASSPGALNYGYTF.